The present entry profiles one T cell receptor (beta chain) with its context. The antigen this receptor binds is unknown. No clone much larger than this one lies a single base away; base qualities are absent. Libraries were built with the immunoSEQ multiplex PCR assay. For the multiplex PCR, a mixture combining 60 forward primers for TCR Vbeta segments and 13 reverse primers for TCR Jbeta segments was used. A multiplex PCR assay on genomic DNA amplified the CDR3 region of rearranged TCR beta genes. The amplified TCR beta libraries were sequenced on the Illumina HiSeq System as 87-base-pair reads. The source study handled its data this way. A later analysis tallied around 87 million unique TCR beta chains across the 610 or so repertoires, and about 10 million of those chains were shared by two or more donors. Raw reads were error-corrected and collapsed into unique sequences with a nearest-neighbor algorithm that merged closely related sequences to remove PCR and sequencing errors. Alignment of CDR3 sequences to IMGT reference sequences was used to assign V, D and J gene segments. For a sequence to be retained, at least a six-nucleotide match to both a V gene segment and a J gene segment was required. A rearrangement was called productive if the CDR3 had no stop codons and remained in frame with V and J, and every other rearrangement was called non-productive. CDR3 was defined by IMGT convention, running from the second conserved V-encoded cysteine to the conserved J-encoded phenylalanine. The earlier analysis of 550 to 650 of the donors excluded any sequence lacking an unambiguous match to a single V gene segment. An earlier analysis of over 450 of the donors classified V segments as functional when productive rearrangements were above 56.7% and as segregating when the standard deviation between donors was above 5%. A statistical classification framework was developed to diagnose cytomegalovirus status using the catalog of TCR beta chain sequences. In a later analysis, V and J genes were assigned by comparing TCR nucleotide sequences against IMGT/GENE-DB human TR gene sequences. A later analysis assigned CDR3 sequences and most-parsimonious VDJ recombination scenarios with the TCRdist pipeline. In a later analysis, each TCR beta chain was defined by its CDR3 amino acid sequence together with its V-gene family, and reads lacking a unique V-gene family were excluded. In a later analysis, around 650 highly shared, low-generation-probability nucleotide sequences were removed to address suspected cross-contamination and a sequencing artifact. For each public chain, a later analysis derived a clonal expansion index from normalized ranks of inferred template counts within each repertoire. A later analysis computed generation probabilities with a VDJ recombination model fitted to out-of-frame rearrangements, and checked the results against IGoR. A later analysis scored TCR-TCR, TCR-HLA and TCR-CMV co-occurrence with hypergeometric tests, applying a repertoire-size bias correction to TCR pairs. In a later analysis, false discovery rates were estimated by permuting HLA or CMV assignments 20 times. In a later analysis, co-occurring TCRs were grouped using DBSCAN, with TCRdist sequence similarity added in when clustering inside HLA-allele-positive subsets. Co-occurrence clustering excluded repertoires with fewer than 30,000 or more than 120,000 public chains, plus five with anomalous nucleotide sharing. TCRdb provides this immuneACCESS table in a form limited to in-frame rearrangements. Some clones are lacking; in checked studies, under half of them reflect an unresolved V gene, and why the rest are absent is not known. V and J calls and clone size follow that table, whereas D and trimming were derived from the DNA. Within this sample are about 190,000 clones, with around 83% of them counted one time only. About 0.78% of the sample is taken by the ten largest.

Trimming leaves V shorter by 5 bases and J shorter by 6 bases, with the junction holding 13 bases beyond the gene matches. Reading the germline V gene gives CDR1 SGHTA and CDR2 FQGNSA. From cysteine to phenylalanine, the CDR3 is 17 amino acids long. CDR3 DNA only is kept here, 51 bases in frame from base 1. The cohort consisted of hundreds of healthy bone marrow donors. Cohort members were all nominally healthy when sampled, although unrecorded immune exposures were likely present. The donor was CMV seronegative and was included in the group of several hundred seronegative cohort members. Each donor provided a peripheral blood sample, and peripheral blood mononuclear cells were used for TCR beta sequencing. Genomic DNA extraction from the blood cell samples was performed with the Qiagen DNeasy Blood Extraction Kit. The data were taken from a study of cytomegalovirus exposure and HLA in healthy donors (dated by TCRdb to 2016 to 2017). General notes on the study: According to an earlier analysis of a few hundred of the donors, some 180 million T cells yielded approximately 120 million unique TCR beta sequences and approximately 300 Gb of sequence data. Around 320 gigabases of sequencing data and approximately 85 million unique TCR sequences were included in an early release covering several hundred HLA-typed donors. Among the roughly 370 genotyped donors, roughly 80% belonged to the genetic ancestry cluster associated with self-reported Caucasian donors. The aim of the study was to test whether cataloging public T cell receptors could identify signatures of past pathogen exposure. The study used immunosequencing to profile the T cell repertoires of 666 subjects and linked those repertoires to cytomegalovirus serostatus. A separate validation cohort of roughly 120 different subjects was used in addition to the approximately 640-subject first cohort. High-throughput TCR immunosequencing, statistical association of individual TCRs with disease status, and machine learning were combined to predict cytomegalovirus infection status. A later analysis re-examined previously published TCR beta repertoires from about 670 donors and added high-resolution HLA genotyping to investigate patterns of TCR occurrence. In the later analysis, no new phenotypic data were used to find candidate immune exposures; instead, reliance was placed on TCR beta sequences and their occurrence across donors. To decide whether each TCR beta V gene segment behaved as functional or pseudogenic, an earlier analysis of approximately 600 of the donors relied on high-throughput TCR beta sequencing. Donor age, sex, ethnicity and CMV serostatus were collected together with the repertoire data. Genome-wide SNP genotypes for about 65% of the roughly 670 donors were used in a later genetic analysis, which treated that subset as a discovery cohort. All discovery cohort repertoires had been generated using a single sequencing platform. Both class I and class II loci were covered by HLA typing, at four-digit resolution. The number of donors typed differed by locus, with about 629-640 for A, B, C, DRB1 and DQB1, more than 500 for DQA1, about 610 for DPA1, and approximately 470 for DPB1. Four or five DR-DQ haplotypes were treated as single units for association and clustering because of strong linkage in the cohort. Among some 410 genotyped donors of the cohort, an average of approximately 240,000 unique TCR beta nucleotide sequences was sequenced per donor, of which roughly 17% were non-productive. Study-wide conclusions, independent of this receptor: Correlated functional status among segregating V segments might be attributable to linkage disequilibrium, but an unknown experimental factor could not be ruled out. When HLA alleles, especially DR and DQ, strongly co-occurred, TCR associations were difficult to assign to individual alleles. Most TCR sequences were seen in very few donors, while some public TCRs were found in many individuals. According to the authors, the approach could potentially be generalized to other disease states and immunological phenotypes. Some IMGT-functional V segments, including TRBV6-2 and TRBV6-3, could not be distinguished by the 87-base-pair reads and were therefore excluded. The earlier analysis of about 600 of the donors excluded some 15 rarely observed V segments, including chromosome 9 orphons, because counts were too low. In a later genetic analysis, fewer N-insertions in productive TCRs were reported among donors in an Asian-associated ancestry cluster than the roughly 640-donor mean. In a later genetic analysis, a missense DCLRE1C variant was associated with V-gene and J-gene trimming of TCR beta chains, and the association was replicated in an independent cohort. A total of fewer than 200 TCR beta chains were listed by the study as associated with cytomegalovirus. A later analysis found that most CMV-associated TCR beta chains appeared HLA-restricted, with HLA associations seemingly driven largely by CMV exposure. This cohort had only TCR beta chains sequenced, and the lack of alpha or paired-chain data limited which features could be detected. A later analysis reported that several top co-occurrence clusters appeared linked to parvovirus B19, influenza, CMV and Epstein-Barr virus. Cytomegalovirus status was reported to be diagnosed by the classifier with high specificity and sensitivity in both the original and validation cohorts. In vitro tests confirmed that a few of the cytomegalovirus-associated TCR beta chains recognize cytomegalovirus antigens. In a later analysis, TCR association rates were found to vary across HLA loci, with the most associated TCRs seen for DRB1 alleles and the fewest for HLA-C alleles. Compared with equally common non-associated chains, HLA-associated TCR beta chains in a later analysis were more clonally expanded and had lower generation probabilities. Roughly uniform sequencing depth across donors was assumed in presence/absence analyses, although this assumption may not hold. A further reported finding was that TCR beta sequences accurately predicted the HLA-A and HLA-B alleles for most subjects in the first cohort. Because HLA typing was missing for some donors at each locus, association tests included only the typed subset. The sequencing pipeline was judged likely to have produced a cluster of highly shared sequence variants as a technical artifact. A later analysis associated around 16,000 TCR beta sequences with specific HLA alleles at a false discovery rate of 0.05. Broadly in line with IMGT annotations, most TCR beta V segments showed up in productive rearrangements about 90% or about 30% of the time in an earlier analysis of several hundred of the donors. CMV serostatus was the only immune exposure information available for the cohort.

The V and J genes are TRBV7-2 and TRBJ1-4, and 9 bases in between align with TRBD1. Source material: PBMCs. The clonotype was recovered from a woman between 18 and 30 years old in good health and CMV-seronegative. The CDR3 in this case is CASSPVPDRGVDEKLFF. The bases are TGTGCCAGCAGCCCGGTGCCGGACAGGGGTGTGGATGAAAAACTGTTTTTT.